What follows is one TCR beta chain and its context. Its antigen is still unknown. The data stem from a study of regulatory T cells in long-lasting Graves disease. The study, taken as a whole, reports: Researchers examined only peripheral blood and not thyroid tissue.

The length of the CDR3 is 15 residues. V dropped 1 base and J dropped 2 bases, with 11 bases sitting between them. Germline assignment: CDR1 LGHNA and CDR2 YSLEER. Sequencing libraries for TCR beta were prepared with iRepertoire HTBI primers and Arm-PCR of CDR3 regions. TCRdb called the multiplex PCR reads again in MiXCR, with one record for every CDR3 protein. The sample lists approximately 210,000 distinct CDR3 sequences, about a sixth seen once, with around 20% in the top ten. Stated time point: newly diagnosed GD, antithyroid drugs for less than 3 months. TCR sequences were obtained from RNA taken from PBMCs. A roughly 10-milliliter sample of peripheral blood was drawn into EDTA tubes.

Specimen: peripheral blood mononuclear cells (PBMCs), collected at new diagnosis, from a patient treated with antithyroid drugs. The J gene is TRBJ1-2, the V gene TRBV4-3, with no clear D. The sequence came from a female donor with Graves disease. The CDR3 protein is CASSQGKAFNYGYTF. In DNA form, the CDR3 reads TGCGCCAGCAGCCAAGGCAAGGCTTTCAACTATGGCTACACCTTC.